The rows below give T cell receptor beta chains drawn from one sample of a study of T cell repertoires in cytomegalovirus infection. The antigens for these receptors are not known. Via MiXCR, TCRdb re-called the reads, giving one row per CDR3 protein. In the table there are about 830,000 distinct CDR3 sequences, around a third of which are singletons. The specimen comprised cultured CD8+ T cells from PBMCs, sampled from culture after CMV antigen stimulation. These receptors all come from a human donor in good health (CMV status not recorded). Some clones in this sample may be carry-over from other donors' samples. CDR3s include the opening cysteine and the closing phenylalanine or tryptophan. The order of the fields is clone size, V gene, J gene, D gene, CDR3 protein, CDR3 DNA. D genes are given only for firm matches. The size entry is marked missing in some rows and otherwise reads once, few, many or a size class.

once	TRBV3-1	TRBJ2-7	TRBD2	CASSQDGGAYEQYF	TGTGCCAGCAGCCAAGATGGGGGGGCCTACGAGCAGTACTTC
NA	TRBV7-8	TRBJ1-4	NA	CASSNLGYEKLFF	TGTGCCAGCAGCAATCTGGGGTATGAAAAACTGTTTTTT
few	TRBV29-1	TRBJ2-5	NA	CSVEDQALHWAQYF	TGCAGCGTTGAAGATCAAGCGCTCCATTGGGCCCAGTACTTC
few	TRBV9	TRBJ1-6	NA	CASREGRGYSPLHF	TGTGCCAGCAGGGAGGGGAGGGGTTATTCACCCCTCCACTTT
few	TRBV25-1	TRBJ2-5	NA	CATVDSRWETQYF	TGTGCCACCGTCGACAGCCGGTGGGAGACCCAGTACTTC
few	TRBV7-9	TRBJ2-5	TRBD2	CASSFSGGRQETQYF	TGTGCCAGCAGCTTCAGCGGGGGCCGACAAGAGACCCAGTACTTC
NA	TRBV7-4	TRBJ2-2	TRBD1	CASIPSRDRARNTGELFF	TGTGCCAGCATCCCGTCCCGGGACAGGGCTAGGAACACCGGGGAGCTGTTTTTT
NA	TRBV24-1	TRBJ2-2	NA	CATSDLRADGELFF	TGTGCCACCAGTGATTTGAGGGCGGACGGGGAGCTGTTTTTT
NA	TRBV6-5	TRBJ1-2	NA	CASGTSGTDGYTF	TGTGCCAGCGGAACTTCCGGGACGGATGGCTACACCTTC
NA	TRBV6-1	TRBJ1-5	TRBD1	CASSFRQGVNQPQHF	TGTGCCAGCAGTTTCCGACAGGGGGTCAATCAGCCCCAGCATTTT
NA	TRBV12-3/TRBV12-4	TRBJ1-2	NA	CASSSGISYGYTF	TGTGCCAGCAGTTCCGGGATAAGCTATGGCTACACCTTC
many	TRBV7-2	TRBJ2-3	NA	CASSPQNTQYF	TGTGCCAGCAGCCCACAGAATACGCAGTATTTT
NA	TRBV27	TRBJ1-2	NA	CASSFGLPNYGYTF	TGTGCCAGCAGTTTTGGACTTCCTAACTATGGCTACACCTTC
NA	TRBV20-1	TRBJ1-1	NA	CSAFQGKGTEAFF	TGCAGTGCTTTCCAGGGAAAGGGGACTGAAGCTTTCTTT
once	TRBV12-3/TRBV12-4	TRBJ1-1	NA	CASSLAGTKAFF	TGTGCCAGCAGTTTAGCAGGAACTAAAGCTTTCTTT
NA	TRBV15	TRBJ2-1	NA	CATSGSSSYNEQFF	TGTGCCACCAGCGGGTCTAGCTCCTACAATGAGCAGTTCTTC
NA	TRBV7-9	TRBJ2-6	TRBD1	CASSPRGPGANVLTF	TGTGCCAGCAGCCCTAGGGGGCCTGGGGCCAACGTCCTGACTTTC
many	TRBV7-6	TRBJ2-7	NA	CASSQGGETYEQYF	TGTGCCAGCAGCCAGGGGGGTGAGACCTACGAGCAGTACTTC